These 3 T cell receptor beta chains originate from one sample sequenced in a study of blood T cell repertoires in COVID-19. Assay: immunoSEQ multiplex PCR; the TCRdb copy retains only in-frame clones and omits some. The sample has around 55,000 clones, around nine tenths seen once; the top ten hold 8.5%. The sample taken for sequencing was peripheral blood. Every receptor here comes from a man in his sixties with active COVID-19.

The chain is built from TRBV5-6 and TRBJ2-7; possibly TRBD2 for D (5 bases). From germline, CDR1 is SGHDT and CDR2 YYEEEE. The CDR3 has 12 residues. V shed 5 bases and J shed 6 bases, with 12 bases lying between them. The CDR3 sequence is CASSRIGGEQYF. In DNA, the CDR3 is TGTGCCAGCAGTCGAATAGGAGGCGAGCAGTACTTC.

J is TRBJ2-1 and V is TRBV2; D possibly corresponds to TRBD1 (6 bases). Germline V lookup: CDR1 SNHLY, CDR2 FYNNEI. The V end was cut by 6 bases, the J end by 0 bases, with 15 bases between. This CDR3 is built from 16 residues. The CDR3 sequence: CASRRTGLGSYNEQFF. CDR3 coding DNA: TGTGCCAGCAGACGCACAGGGCTGGGCTCCTACAATGAGCAGTTCTTC.

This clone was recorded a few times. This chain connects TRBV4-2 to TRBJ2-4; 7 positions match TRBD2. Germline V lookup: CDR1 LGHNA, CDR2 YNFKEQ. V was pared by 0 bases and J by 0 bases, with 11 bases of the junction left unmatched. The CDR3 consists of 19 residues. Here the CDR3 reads CASSQDAGRTNRAKNIQYF. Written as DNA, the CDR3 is TGTGCCAGCAGCCAAGATGCCGGGAGGACTAATAGAGCCAAAAACATTCAGTACTTC.